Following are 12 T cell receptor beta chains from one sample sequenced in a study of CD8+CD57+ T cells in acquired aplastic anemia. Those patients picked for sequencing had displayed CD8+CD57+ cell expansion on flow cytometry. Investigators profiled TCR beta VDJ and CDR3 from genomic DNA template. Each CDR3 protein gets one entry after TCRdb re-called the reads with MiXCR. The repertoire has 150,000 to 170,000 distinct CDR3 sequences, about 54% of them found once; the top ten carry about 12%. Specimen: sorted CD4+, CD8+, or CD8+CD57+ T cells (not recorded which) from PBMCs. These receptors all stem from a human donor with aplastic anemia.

The chain's CDR3 is CASSPARDTQYF. In nucleotides, the CDR3 is TGTGCCAGCAGTCCCGCGAGGGATACGCAGTATTTT. The V gene is TRBV12-3 or TRBV12-4, the J gene TRBJ2-3; D gene unclear. The CDR3 length is 12 residues. Trimming took off 5 bases at V and 6 bases at J, with 9 bases between the two ends.

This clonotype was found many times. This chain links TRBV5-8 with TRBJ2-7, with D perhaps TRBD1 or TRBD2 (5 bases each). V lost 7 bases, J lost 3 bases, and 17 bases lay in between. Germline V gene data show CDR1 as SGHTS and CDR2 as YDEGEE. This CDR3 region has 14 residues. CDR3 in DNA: TGTGCCAGCCCGGTAGGGACGCTGGTCTACGAGCAGTACTTC. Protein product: CASPVGTLVYEQYF.

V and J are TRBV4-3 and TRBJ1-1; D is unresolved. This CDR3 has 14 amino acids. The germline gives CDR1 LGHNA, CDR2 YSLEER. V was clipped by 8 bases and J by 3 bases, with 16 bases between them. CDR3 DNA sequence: TGCGCCAGCGAGAAACGGCGGGGAGACACTGAAGCTTTCTTT. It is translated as CASEKRRGDTEAFF.

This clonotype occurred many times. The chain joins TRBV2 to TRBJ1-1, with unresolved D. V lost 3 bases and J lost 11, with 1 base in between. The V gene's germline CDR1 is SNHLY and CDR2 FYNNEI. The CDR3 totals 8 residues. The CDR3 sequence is CASSEAFF. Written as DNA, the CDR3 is TGTGCCAGCAGTGAGGCTTTCTTT.

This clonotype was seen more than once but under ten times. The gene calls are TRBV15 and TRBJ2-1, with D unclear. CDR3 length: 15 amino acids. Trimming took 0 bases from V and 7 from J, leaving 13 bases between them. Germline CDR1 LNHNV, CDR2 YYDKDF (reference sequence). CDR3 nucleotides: TGTGCCACCAGCAGAGAGCGTCAAGCCTCTAATGAGCAGTTCTTC. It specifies CATSRERQASNEQFF.

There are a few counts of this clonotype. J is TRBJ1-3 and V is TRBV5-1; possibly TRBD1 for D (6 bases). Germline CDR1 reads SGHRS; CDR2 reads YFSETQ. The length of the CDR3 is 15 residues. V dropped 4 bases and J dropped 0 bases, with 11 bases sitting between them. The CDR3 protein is CASSRDTSSGNTIYF. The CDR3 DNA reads TGCGCCAGCAGCCGGGACACCAGCTCTGGAAACACCATATATTTT.

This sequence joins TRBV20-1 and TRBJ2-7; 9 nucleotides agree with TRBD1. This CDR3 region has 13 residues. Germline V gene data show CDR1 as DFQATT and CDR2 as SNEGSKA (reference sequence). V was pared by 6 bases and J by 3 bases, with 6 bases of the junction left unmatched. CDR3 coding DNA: TGCAGTGCACCCGGGACAGGGTTCTACGAGCAGTACTTC. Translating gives CSAPGTGFYEQYF.

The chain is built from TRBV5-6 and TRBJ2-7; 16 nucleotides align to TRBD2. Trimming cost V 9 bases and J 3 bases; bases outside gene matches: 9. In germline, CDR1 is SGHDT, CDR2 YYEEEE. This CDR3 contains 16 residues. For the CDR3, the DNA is TGTGCCACCGGGACTAGCGGGGGGGCAAGGCGCTACGAGCAGTACTTC. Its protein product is CATGTSGGARRYEQYF. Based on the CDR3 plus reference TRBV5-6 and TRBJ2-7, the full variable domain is DAGVTQSPTHLIKTRGQQVTLRCSPKSGHDTVSWYQQALGQGPQFIFQYYEEEERQRGNFPDRFSGHQFPNYSSELNVNALLLGDSALYLCATGTSGGARRYEQYFGPGTRLTVT.

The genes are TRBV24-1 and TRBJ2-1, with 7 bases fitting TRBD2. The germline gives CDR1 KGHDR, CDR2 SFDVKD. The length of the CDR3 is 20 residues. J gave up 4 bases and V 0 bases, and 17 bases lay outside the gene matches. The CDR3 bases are TGTGCCACCAGTGATTTGGGGACGGCGGGGACTACACACTGGTACAATGAGCAGTTCTTC. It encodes CATSDLGTAGTTHWYNEQFF.

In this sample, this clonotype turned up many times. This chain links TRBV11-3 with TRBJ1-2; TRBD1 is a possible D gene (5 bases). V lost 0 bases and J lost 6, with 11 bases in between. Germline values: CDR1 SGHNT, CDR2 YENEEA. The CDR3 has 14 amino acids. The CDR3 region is CASSLDQGWNGYTF. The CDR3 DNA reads TGTGCCAGCAGCTTAGATCAGGGATGGAATGGCTACACCTTC.

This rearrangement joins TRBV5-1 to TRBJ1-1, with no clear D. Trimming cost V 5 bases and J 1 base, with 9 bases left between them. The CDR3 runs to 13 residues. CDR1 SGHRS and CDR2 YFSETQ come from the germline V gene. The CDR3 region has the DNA TGCGCCAGCAGAATCACCTCGAACACTGAAGCTTTCTTT. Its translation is CASRITSNTEAFF. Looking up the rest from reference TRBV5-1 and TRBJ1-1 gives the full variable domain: KAGVTQTPRYLIKTRGQQVTLSCSPISGHRSVSWYQQTPGQGLQFLFEYFSETQRNKGNFPGRFSGRQFSNSRSEMNVSTLELGDSALYLCASRITSNTEAFFGQGTRLTVV.

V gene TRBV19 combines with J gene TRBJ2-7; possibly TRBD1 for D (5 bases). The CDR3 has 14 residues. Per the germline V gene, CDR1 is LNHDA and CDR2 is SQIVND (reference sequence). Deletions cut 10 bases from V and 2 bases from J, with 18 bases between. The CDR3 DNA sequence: TGTGCCACCACCTCCCCAGGGCAGGCCTACGAGCAGTACTTC. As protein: CATTSPGQAYEQYF. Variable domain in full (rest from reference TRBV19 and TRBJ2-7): DGGITQSPKYLFRKEGQNVTLSCEQNLNHDAMYWYRQDPGQGLRLIYYSQIVNDFQKGDIAEGYSVSREKKESFPLTVTSAQKNPTAFYLCATTSPGQAYEQYFGPGTRLTVT.